The present T cell receptor beta chain was sequenced within a study of blood T cell repertoires in COVID-19. Germline loops: CDR1 SQVTM, CDR2 ANQGSEA. The CDR3 runs to 14 residues. V dropped 7 bases and J dropped 8; count of bases not matched to a gene: 10. Generated by immunoSEQ multiplex PCR, the TCRdb table keeps only in-frame clones and is missing some. The sample lists about 420,000 clones; approximately 90% were seen once. This TCR derives from a young man with COVID-19, enrolled during active disease. The chain uses TRBV29-1 and TRBJ2-1, with 11 bases that match TRBD2. The sample consisted of peripheral blood. The CDR3 sequence is CSGAIAGGLHEQFF. For the CDR3, the DNA is TGCAGCGGAGCGATAGCGGGGGGGCTCCATGAGCAGTTCTTC.